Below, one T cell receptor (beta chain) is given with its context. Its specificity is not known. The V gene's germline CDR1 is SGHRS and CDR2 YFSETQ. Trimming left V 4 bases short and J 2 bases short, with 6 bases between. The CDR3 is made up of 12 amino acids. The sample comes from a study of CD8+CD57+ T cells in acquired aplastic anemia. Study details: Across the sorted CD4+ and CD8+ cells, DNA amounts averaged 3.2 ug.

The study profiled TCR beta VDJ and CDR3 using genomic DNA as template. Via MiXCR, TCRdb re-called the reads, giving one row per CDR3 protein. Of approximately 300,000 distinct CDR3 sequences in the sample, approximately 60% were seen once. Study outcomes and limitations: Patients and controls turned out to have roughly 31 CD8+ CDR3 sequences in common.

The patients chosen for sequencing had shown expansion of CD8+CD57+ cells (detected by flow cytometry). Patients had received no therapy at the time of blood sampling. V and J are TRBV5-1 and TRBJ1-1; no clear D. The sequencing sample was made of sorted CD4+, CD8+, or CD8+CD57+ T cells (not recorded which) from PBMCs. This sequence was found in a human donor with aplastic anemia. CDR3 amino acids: CASSRTNTEAFF. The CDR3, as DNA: TGCGCCAGCAGCCGGACTAACACTGAAGCTTTCTTT. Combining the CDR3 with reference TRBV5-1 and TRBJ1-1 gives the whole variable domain KAGVTQTPRYLIKTRGQQVTLSCSPISGHRSVSWYQQTPGQGLQFLFEYFSETQRNKGNFPGRFSGRQFSNSRSEMNVSTLELGDSALYLCASSRTNTEAFFGQGTRLTVV.